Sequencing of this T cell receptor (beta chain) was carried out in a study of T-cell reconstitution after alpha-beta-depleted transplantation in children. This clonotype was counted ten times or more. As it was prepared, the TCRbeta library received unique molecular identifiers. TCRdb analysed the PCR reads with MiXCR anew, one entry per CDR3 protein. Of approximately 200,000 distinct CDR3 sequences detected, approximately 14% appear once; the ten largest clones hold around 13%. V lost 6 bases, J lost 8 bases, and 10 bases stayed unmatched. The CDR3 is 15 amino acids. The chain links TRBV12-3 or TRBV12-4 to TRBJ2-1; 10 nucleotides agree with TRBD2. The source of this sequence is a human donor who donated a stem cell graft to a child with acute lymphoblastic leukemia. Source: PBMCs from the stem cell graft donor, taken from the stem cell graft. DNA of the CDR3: TGTGCCAGCAGGCGAGCGGGACTAGCGTTGGATGAGCAGTTCTTC. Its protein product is CASRRAGLALDEQFF.